Listed below are T cell receptor beta chains from one sample, sequenced in a study of blood T cell repertoires in COVID-19. The method was immunoSEQ multiplex PCR; TCRdb's version includes in-frame clones alone and lacks a portion of them. The table records roughly 240,000 clones, 82% of them present only once. The specimen was peripheral blood. Receptors were obtained from a woman aged 80 or older with acute or convalescent COVID-19. CDR3s include the opening cysteine and the closing phenylalanine or tryptophan. Fields, in order: D gene, clone size, V gene, J gene, CDR3 DNA, CDR3 protein. D genes are given only for firm matches. Clone size is not always given. Where it is, it says once, few, many or a class for expanded clones.

NA,NA,TRBV27,TRBJ2-1,TGTGCCAGCAGTTTATCTATGATAGCCTCCTACAATGAGCAGTTCTTC,CASSLSMIASYNEQFF
TRBD2,NA,TRBV5-1,TRBJ2-3,TGCGCCAGCAGCCCAACTCTAGCGGGATTAGATACGCAGTATTTT,CASSPTLAGLDTQYF
TRBD2,NA,TRBV5-8,TRBJ2-7,TGTGCCAGCAGCCGGCGGGGGGTTTCCTACGAGCAGTACTTC,CASSRRGVSYEQYF
NA,NA,TRBV11-2,TRBJ2-1,TGTGCCAGCAGCTTAGACAGGGGTTCTGAGCAGTTCTTC,CASSLDRGSEQFF
NA,few,TRBV5-4,TRBJ2-5,TGTGCCAGCAGCTTGGTAGGGAGCCAAGAGACCCAGTACTTC,CASSLVGSQETQYF
TRBD1,NA,TRBV29-1,TRBJ1-1,TGCAGCGTCCGACAGGGGAACACTGAAGCTTTCTTT,CSVRQGNTEAFF
TRBD1,NA,TRBV7-2,TRBJ2-5,TGTGCCAGCAGCCGGGACAGGGGCCGGGAGACCCAGTACTTC,CASSRDRGRETQYF
NA,NA,TRBV28,TRBJ1-5,TGTGCCAGCAGCCCTGGTCCCTCGGGGGGCAATCAGCCCCAGCATTTT,CASSPGPSGGNQPQHF
NA,NA,TRBV21-1,TRBJ2-1,TGTGCCGACTACCAGTACCCTTCCTACAATGAGCAGTTCTTC,CADYQYPSYNEQFF
NA,NA,TRBV19,TRBJ2-5,TGTGCCAGTAGTATTGGGACACACCAAGAGACCCAGTACTTC,CASSIGTHQETQYF
TRBD2,NA,TRBV18,TRBJ2-5,TGTGCCAGCTCACCACCCCCGGGACTAGCGGCTCCCAGATTCCAAGAGACCCAGTACTTC,CASSPPPGLAAPRFQETQYF
TRBD2,NA,TRBV28,TRBJ2-3,TGTGCCAGCGAACGGGGACTAGCCGCAGATACGCAGTATTTT,CASERGLAADTQYF
TRBD1,NA,TRBV19,TRBJ1-1,TGTGCCAGTAGTATAGCAAGGGACAGGGCGAGGAACACTGAAGCTTTCTTT,CASSIARDRARNTEAFF
NA,NA,TRBV11-2,TRBJ2-5,TGTGCCAGCAGCCGAGATGATCAAGAGACCCAGTACTTC,CASSRDDQETQYF